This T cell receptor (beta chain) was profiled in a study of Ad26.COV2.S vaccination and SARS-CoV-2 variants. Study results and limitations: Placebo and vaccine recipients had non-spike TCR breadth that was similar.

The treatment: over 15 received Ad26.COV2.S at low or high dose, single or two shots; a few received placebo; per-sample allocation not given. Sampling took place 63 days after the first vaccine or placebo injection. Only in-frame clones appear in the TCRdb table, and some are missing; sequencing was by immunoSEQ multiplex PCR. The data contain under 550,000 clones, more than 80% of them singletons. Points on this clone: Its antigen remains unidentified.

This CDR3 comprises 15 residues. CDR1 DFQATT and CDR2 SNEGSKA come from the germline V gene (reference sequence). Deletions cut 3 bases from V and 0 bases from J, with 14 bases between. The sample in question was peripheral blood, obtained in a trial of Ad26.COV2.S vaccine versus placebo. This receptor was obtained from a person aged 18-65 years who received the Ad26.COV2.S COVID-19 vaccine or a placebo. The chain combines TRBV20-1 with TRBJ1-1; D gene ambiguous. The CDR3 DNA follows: TGCAGTGCTAGTTCGAGGAGAATCATGAACACTGAAGCTTTCTTT. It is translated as CSASSRRIMNTEAFF.